This is a list of T cell receptor beta chains from one sample in a study of cytomegalovirus exposure and HLA in healthy donors. TCRdb's copy holds only in-frame clones and misses some; the assay was immunoSEQ multiplex PCR. The table has 60,000 to 85,000 clones, 75% to 85% seen once. The sequenced material came from PBMCs. All receptors come from a man aged 35-49 years in good health and CMV-seronegative. The CDR3 runs from the conserved cysteine through the conserved F or W. Each record gives: J gene, clone size, V gene, CDR3 protein. Expanded clones get a size class; other rows say once, few or many, or leave the size out.

J gene: TRBJ1-2; clone size: .; V gene: TRBV29-1; CDR3 protein: CSVVVRQGNYGYTF
J gene: TRBJ1-5; clone size: .; V gene: TRBV30; CDR3 protein: CAWSATGNQPQHF
J gene: TRBJ2-2; clone size: .; V gene: TRBV5-8; CDR3 protein: CASSLQTDRSGELFF
J gene: TRBJ2-2; clone size: .; V gene: TRBV2; CDR3 protein: CASRFRRGSGGELFF
J gene: TRBJ2-4; clone size: .; V gene: TRBV6-7; CDR3 protein: CASSTTGVLAKNIQYF
J gene: TRBJ2-7; clone size: .; V gene: TRBV2; CDR3 protein: CASSEAGFYEQYF
J gene: TRBJ2-5; clone size: .; V gene: TRBV30; CDR3 protein: CAWSVRQPGGPRETQYF
J gene: TRBJ2-3; clone size: once; V gene: TRBV5-1; CDR3 protein: CASSLQGMADTQYF
J gene: TRBJ2-1; clone size: .; V gene: TRBV9; CDR3 protein: CASSAGGGLLGGEQFF
J gene: TRBJ2-1; clone size: .; V gene: TRBV5-4; CDR3 protein: CASSAMKTGNNEQFF
J gene: TRBJ2-5; clone size: once; V gene: TRBV2; CDR3 protein: CASATGGGETQYF
J gene: TRBJ1-1; clone size: .; V gene: TRBV19; CDR3 protein: CASSEDRDTEAFF
J gene: TRBJ1-1; clone size: .; V gene: TRBV7-3; CDR3 protein: CASSPLTQEGTEAFF
J gene: TRBJ2-7; clone size: .; V gene: TRBV4-1; CDR3 protein: CASSQARQAGGLSYEQYF
J gene: TRBJ1-1; clone size: .; V gene: TRBV18; CDR3 protein: CASSQGAAGLKIEAFF
J gene: TRBJ2-4; clone size: .; V gene: TRBV7-2; CDR3 protein: CASSLDRDHIQYF
J gene: TRBJ1-4; clone size: .; V gene: TRBV7-9; CDR3 protein: CASRNRGRGEKLFF
J gene: TRBJ1-2; clone size: .; V gene: TRBV6-6; CDR3 protein: CASSSSPSGSGYTF
J gene: TRBJ1-2; clone size: .; V gene: TRBV19; CDR3 protein: CASSVDTGYGYTF
J gene: .; clone size: .; V gene: TRBV25-1; CDR3 protein: CASSEWSSYEQYF
J gene: TRBJ1-1; clone size: .; V gene: TRBV4-3; CDR3 protein: CASSQEFSGHPRTFF
J gene: TRBJ2-6; clone size: .; V gene: TRBV7-2; CDR3 protein: CASSPRQGAGANVLTF
J gene: TRBJ1-2; clone size: few; V gene: TRBV6-5; CDR3 protein: CASSPQGGSYGYTF
J gene: TRBJ1-2; clone size: .; V gene: TRBV28; CDR3 protein: CASSLADYGYTF
J gene: TRBJ2-7; clone size: once; V gene: TRBV29-1; CDR3 protein: CSFYCYEQYF
J gene: TRBJ1-1; clone size: once; V gene: TRBV19; CDR3 protein: CASSIVGGEAFF
J gene: TRBJ1-2; clone size: once; V gene: TRBV7-2; CDR3 protein: CASSLAYTGSYGYTF
J gene: TRBJ2-7; clone size: .; V gene: TRBV28; CDR3 protein: CASSHYPSDYSYEQYF
J gene: TRBJ1-5; clone size: .; V gene: TRBV18; CDR3 protein: CASVRGDNQPQHF
J gene: TRBJ2-1; clone size: .; V gene: TRBV14; CDR3 protein: CASSTFAGGSNEQFF
J gene: TRBJ1-1; clone size: once; V gene: TRBV10-3; CDR3 protein: CAIRGVGQTEAFF
J gene: TRBJ2-7; clone size: few; V gene: TRBV7-2; CDR3 protein: CASSPAGVSYEQYF
J gene: .; clone size: once; V gene: TRBV7-2; CDR3 protein: CASSPAPGLSYEQYF
J gene: TRBJ1-2; clone size: .; V gene: TRBV7-3; CDR3 protein: CASSPTWGGGYTF
J gene: TRBJ1-6; clone size: few; V gene: TRBV9; CDR3 protein: CASSVTPGSQGGYSNNSPLHF
J gene: TRBJ2-5; clone size: .; V gene: TRBV23-1; CDR3 protein: CASSHPPRERGKETQYF
J gene: TRBJ1-1; clone size: .; V gene: TRBV27; CDR3 protein: CASSPGQYTEAFF
J gene: TRBJ1-2; clone size: .; V gene: TRBV30; CDR3 protein: CAWSVRSRGTGGYTF
J gene: TRBJ2-2; clone size: .; V gene: TRBV5-1; CDR3 protein: CASRQNSQGLATGELFF
J gene: TRBJ2-7; clone size: .; V gene: TRBV7-9; CDR3 protein: CASSHGTGGEQYF
J gene: TRBJ1-2; clone size: .; V gene: TRBV28; CDR3 protein: CASTETGTRFGYTF
J gene: TRBJ1-3; clone size: once; V gene: TRBV7-9; CDR3 protein: CASSARTGPVRSGNTIYF
J gene: TRBJ1-5; clone size: once; V gene: TRBV6-6; CDR3 protein: CASSPGQGSQPQHF
J gene: TRBJ2-5; clone size: .; V gene: TRBV4-1; CDR3 protein: CASSPQGGPGETQYF
J gene: TRBJ1-2; clone size: few; V gene: TRBV6-5; CDR3 protein: CASRDRAYGYTF
J gene: TRBJ1-2; clone size: .; V gene: TRBV2; CDR3 protein: CASGGQGYGYTF
J gene: TRBJ2-1; clone size: .; V gene: TRBV5-1; CDR3 protein: CASSFQRGGNNEQFF
J gene: TRBJ2-5; clone size: .; V gene: TRBV7-2; CDR3 protein: CASSFSGAGGETQYF